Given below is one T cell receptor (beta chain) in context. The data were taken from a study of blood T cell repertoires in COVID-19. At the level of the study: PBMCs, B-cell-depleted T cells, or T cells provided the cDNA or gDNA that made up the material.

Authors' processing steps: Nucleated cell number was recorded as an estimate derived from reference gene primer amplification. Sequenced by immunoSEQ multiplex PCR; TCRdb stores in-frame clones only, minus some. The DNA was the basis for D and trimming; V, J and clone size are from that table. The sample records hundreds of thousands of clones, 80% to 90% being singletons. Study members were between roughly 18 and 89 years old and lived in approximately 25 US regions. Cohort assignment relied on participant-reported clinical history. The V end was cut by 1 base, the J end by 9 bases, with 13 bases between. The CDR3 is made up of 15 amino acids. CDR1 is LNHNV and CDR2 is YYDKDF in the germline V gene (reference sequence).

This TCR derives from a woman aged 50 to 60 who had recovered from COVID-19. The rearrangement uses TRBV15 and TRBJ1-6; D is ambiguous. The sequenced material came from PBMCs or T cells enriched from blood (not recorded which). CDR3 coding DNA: TGTGCCACCAGCAGAGCAATTAACCCCGGTTCACCCCTCCACTTT. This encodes CATSRAINPGSPLHF.